The following is a T cell receptor (beta chain) sequence with its context. The antigen is undetermined. This sample is part of a study of vaccination effects on CD4 cells after COVID-19. Study in general: Two-dose BNT162b2 or mRNA-1273 vaccination was given to participants.

V gave up 7 bases and J gave up 5 bases; unmatched junction bases: 6. CDR3 length equals 13 residues. Per the germline V gene, CDR1 is MNHEY and CDR2 is SVGAGI. TCRdb's copy holds only in-frame clones and misses some; the assay was immunoSEQ multiplex PCR. The data contain 45,000 to 65,000 clones, roughly 80% of them singletons. Under the ViraFEST assay, PBMC were stimulated with viral peptide pools so that antigen-specific CD4+ T cells expanded. Sequencing was performed afterwards. Subsequent to 10 days of culture, CD4+ T cells were isolated. At days 3 and 7, half of the medium was exchanged for IL-2 medium.

The V gene is TRBV6-5, the J gene TRBJ2-5, with 8 bases matching TRBD1. This sequence originates from a human donor who received a COVID-19 vaccine. The sequencing here drew on CD4+ T cells from PBMCs cultured with HCoV-229E spike peptides, taken before COVID-19 vaccination. The DNA for the CDR3 is TGTGCCAGCACCAGGGGGCGGCTGGAGACCCAGTACTTC. Translating it yields CASTRGRLETQYF.